These 31 T cell receptor beta chains were all obtained from the same sample, sequenced in a study of blood T cell repertoires in COVID-19 (dated by TCRdb to between 2020 and 2021). The library was produced with the immunoSEQ multiplex PCR assay. TCRdb holds this immuneACCESS table with in-frame rearrangements only. Some clones are missing; in checked studies, unresolved V genes explain under half, and the rest has no known cause. The sample records over 200,000 clones, roughly 87% of which are singletons. Of the sample, 11% is held by the ten largest clones. Input material: PBMCs or T cells enriched from blood (not recorded which). The source of these receptors is a man in his thirties or forties who had recovered from COVID-19.

This clone has just one count. The chain has TRBV5-1 and TRBJ1-1; no clear D gene. The V end lost 1 base, the J end lost 4 bases, and 8 bases lay between the germline ends. Looked up from germline, CDR1 is SGHRS and CDR2 is YFSETQ. This CDR3 spans 13 amino acids. Written as DNA, the CDR3 is TGCGCCAGCAGCTTGTCGACAAGCACTGAAGCTTTCTTT. Translating it yields CASSLSTSTEAFF. The variable domain in full, completed from reference TRBV5-1 and TRBJ1-1, reads KAGVTQTPRYLIKTRGQQVTLSCSPISGHRSVSWYQQTPGQGLQFLFEYFSETQRNKGNFPGRFSGRQFSNSRSEMNVSTLELGDSALYLCASSLSTSTEAFFGQGTRLTVV.

With respect to this clone: Other nucleotide sequences in the sample specify the same CDR3. V gene TRBV28 combines with J gene TRBJ1-3, with D perhaps matching TRBD1 (6 bases). The CDR3 length is 14 residues. Trimming left V 4 bases short and J 2 bases short, with 9 bases between. Germline V gives CDR1 MDHEN, CDR2 SYDVKM. The DNA for the CDR3 is TGTGCCAGCAGTTCTCCAGGGGCTGGAAACACCATATATTTT. Its protein is CASSSPGAGNTIYF.

This chain's CDR3 is CASSFDRVNYGYTF. CDR3 nucleotides: TGTGCCAGCAGCTTCGACAGGGTCAACTATGGCTACACCTTC. This chain uses TRBV7-8 with TRBJ1-2; TRBD1 agrees at 7 bases. CDR1 SGHVS and CDR2 FQNEAQ come from the germline V gene. The CDR3 spans 14 residues. Losses at the gene ends were 3 bases for V and 2 bases for J; bases not matched to a gene: 3.

This chain connects TRBV4-3 to TRBJ1-2; D remains unclear. This CDR3 is built from 14 residues. CDR1 LGHNA and CDR2 YSLEER come from the germline V gene. V lost 0 bases and J lost 7, with 12 bases in between. The CDR3 sequence is CASSQDPSSGGYTF. CDR3 bases: TGCGCCAGCAGCCAAGATCCCTCGAGCGGTGGCTACACCTTC.

The V and J genes are TRBV6-2 or TRBV6-3 and TRBJ1-4; D unresolved. Per the germline V gene, CDR1 is MNHEY and CDR2 is SVGEGT. Trimming removed 1 base from V and 1 base from J, with 13 bases in between. The CDR3 runs 17 residues. The CDR3 DNA follows: TGTGCCAGCAGTTACTTCCCTTGGAGGGAAACTAATGAAAAACTGTTTTTT. Its protein is CASSYFPWRETNEKLFF.

The genes are TRBV27 and TRBJ1-2; 7 positions agree with TRBD1. Germline CDR1 is MNHEY and CDR2 is SMNVEV (reference sequence). Unmatched junction bases numbered 4, after V lost 2 bases and J lost 7 bases. The CDR3 contains 13 residues. DNA of the CDR3: TGTGCCAGCAGTTTACGACAGGGCGGTGGCTACACCTTC. Protein product: CASSLRQGGGYTF.

The chain links TRBV11-2 to TRBJ2-1, with D maybe TRBD2 (5 bases). With 0 bases removed from V and 0 bases from J, the gap between germline ends came to 12 bases. This CDR3 spans 17 amino acids. The germline V gene has CDR1 SGHAT and CDR2 FQNNGV. CDR3 region: CASSLEAVGSSYNEQFF. The DNA of the CDR3 is TGTGCCAGCAGCTTAGAGGCGGTGGGGAGCTCCTACAATGAGCAGTTCTTC.

This sequence joins TRBV6-5 and TRBJ2-1, with D hard to call. V was clipped by 6 bases and J by 0 bases, with 12 bases between them. This CDR3 is 15 amino acids long. Per germline, CDR1 MNHEY and CDR2 SVGAGI. As DNA, the CDR3 is TGTGCCAGCAGAATCCAAAGCACCTCCTACAATGAGCAGTTCTTC. This sequence encodes CASRIQSTSYNEQFF.

The rearrangement joins TRBV3-1 (or the pseudogene TRBV3-2) to TRBJ2-7; 8 bases fit TRBD2. Unmatched junction bases numbered 1, after V lost 0 bases and J lost 3 bases. The CDR3 runs 14 residues. Germline CDR1 LGHDT, CDR2 YNNKEL (reference sequence). The DNA of the CDR3 is TGTGCCAGCAGCCAAGATAGCGGGGACTACGAGCAGTACTTC. Translating it yields CASSQDSGDYEQYF.

J is TRBJ1-3 and V is TRBV19, with D possibly matching TRBD1 (5 bases). Germline loops: CDR1 LNHDA, CDR2 SQIVND (reference sequence). The CDR3 has 13 residues. Trimming removed 7 bases from V and 4 bases from J, with 11 bases in between. DNA of the CDR3: TGTGCCAGTATCCCAGGGAACGGAAACACCATATATTTT. It specifies CASIPGNGNTIYF.

In this sample, this clone turned up once. The gene calls are TRBV6-5 and TRBJ2-1, with D hard to call. Trimming took off 8 bases at V and 1 base at J, with 6 bases between the two ends. The V gene's germline CDR1 is MNHEY and CDR2 SVGAGI. This CDR3 region has 12 residues. CDR3 sequence: CASVPSYNEQFF. CDR3 DNA: TGTGCCAGCGTCCCTTCCTACAATGAGCAGTTCTTC.

This chain connects TRBV27 to TRBJ2-2; 8 bases agree with TRBD1. Germline CDR1 MNHEY, CDR2 SMNVEV (reference sequence). The CDR3 loop spans 16 amino acids. With 3 bases clipped from V and 4 bases from J, the junction kept 7 bases outside the gene matches. Here the CDR3 reads CASSFYRDRFTGELFF. CDR3 DNA: TGTGCCAGCAGTTTTTACCGGGACAGGTTCACCGGGGAGCTGTTTTTT.

Here the CDR3 reads CASSEKSGQGEKLFF. CDR3 DNA sequence: TGCGCCAGCAGTGAAAAGAGCGGACAGGGAGAAAAACTGTTTTTT. The chain is built from TRBV10-1 and TRBJ1-4; 8 nucleotides match TRBD1. CDR3 length: 15 amino acids. The germline gives CDR1 WNHNN, CDR2 SYGVQD (reference sequence). The trim removed 3 bases at V and 8 bases at J, leaving 8 bases unmatched.

V is TRBV5-1 and J is TRBJ1-2; 7 positions match TRBD1. Germline CDR1 reads SGHRS; CDR2 reads YFSETQ. This CDR3 region has 17 residues. Unmatched junction bases numbered 12, after V lost 0 bases and J lost 4 bases. As DNA, the CDR3 is TGCGCCAGCAGCTTGGAAGGACAGGCCATGGGTGGCTATGGCTACACCTTC. This encodes CASSLEGQAMGGYGYTF.

V is TRBV15 and J is TRBJ2-7; D remains ambiguous. The germline V gene has CDR1 LNHNV and CDR2 YYDKDF (reference sequence). V gave up 0 bases and J gave up 4 bases, with 10 bases separating them. The CDR3 runs 14 residues. Written as DNA, the CDR3 is TGTGCCACCAGCAGAGAGGGCATACGATACGAGCAGTACTTC. It translates to CATSREGIRYEQYF.

The chain combines TRBV19 with TRBJ1-2; 7 bases are a match to TRBD1. Per germline, CDR1 LNHDA and CDR2 SQIVND (reference sequence). J was trimmed by 5 bases and V by 7 bases; bases with no gene match: 19. The CDR3 is made up of 17 amino acids. The CDR3 bases are TGTGCCAGTACGAAAAGAACGGGGACAGATGTGGGGTATGGCTACACCTTC. This sequence encodes CASTKRTGTDVGYGYTF.

The chain is built from TRBV6-2 or TRBV6-3 and TRBJ1-2, with D perhaps matching TRBD1 (5 bases). Germline V gene sequence: CDR1 MNHEY, CDR2 SVGEGT. Between the trimmed V and J ends, which lost 6 bases and 3 bases, there was a span of 14 bases. The CDR3 loop spans 14 amino acids. CDR3 loop: CASSSEGVYYGYTF. CDR3 DNA: TGTGCCAGCAGCTCCGAAGGGGTTTACTATGGCTACACCTTC.

The chain has TRBV6-5 and TRBJ1-2, with D possibly matching TRBD1 (6 bases). Germline CDR1 and CDR2: MNHEY and SVGAGI. Deletions cut 2 bases from V and 10 bases from J, with 20 bases between. The CDR3 spans 15 residues. CDR3 coding DNA: TGTGCCAGCAGTTACAACAGCGGACAGCCCGCAAACTACACCTTC. This gives the protein CASSYNSGQPANYTF.

CDR3 DNA: TGCGCCAGCAGCCTGGGACAGGGGCGGAATCAGCCCCAGCATTTT. Its protein is CASSLGQGRNQPQHF. This sequence joins TRBV4-1 and TRBJ1-5; 10 bases match TRBD1. Germline V gene lookup returns CDR1 MGHRA and CDR2 YSYEKL. This CDR3 has 15 residues. V gave up 4 bases and J gave up 4 bases; unmatched junction bases: 4.

The chain is built from TRBV3-1 (or the pseudogene TRBV3-2) and TRBJ1-2; D gene uncertain. The germline CDR1 and CDR2 sequences are LGHDT and YNNKEL (reference sequence). The CDR3 contains 15 residues. V lost 4 bases, J lost 0 bases, and 12 bases lay in between. The CDR3 nucleotides are TGTGCCAGCAGCCTATACCCGGGTTCTAACTATGGCTACACCTTC. It translates to CASSLYPGSNYGYTF.

The chain employs TRBV6-2 or TRBV6-3 and TRBJ2-2; a possible D gene is TRBD2 (6 bases). The CDR3 is 14 residues long. Germline CDR1 and CDR2: MNHEY and SVGEGT. V lost 2 bases to trimming and J lost 4 bases, with 8 bases between them. DNA of the CDR3: TGTGCCAGCAGTTACATGGGGGGCACCGGGGAGCTGTTTTTT. It encodes CASSYMGGTGELFF.

The V and J genes are TRBV19 and TRBJ2-4, with 7 positions matching TRBD1. Germline V CDR1 and CDR2: LNHDA, SQIVND (reference sequence). CDR3 length equals 14 residues. With 6 bases clipped from V and 4 bases from J, the junction kept 6 bases outside the gene matches. The CDR3, as DNA: TGTGCCAGTAGCCCCGGGACAGTAAAAAACATTCAGTACTTC. This sequence encodes CASSPGTVKNIQYF.

This clone was seen just once. The rearrangement uses TRBV4-1 and TRBJ2-3; no clear D. The V end lost 3 bases, the J end lost 1 base, and 11 bases lay between the germline ends. Germline V gives CDR1 MGHRA, CDR2 YSYEKL. The CDR3 covers 15 residues. CDR3 in amino acids: CASSQGSLGTDTQYF. The CDR3 region has the DNA TGCGCCAGCAGCCAGGGCAGCCTGGGCACAGATACGCAGTATTTT.

This rearrangement joins TRBV5-1 to TRBJ2-1; 10 bases line up with TRBD2. Germline CDR1 is SGHRS and CDR2 is YFSETQ. This CDR3 contains 15 residues. V trimming: 5 bases; J trimming: 4 bases; junction bases outside the gene matches: 6. CDR3 amino acids: CASRRTSGDYNEQFF. CDR3 DNA sequence: TGCGCCAGCAGACGTACTAGCGGGGATTACAATGAGCAGTTCTTC.

This clone showed up just once. The chain carries TRBV2 and TRBJ1-5; no clear D. The CDR3 totals 15 residues. Germline V gene lookup returns CDR1 SNHLY and CDR2 FYNNEI. Trimming took 3 bases from V and 3 from J, leaving 12 bases between them. The CDR3: CASSDLAAYNQPQHF. CDR3 in DNA: TGTGCCAGCAGTGATCTGGCGGCATACAATCAGCCCCAGCATTTT.

The chain is built from TRBV11-2 and TRBJ1-5; possible D gene TRBD1, 5 bases. In germline, CDR1 is SGHAT, CDR2 FQNNGV. The CDR3 is made up of 16 amino acids. V was shortened by 5 bases and J by 4 bases, with 18 bases between the two germline ends. CDR3 DNA sequence: TGTGCCAGCAGCGCCATGCAATCAGGGATAAATCAGCCCCAGCATTTT. It codes for CASSAMQSGINQPQHF.

This chain joins TRBV4-2 and TRBJ1-5, with D possibly TRBD1 on 6 matching bases. The CDR3 covers 17 residues. Deletions cut 4 bases from V and 0 bases from J, with 16 bases between. Germline CDR1 and CDR2: LGHNA and YNFKEQ. The CDR3 coding sequence is TGTGCCAGCAGCCTCTATCGGGGGGCGTATAGCAATCAGCCCCAGCATTTT. Translated, it gives CASSLYRGAYSNQPQHF.

The V and J genes are TRBV29-1 and TRBJ2-6; D is unclear. The CDR3 has 14 residues. Trimming stripped 3 bases from V and 1 base from J, with 7 bases between. Germline loops: CDR1 SQVTM, CDR2 ANQGSEA. The DNA for the CDR3 is TGCAGCGTTGACAGCGTGTCTGGGGCCAACGTCCTGACTTTC. Encoded protein: CSVDSVSGANVLTF.

The genes are TRBV7-8 and TRBJ2-1; 11 bases are shared with TRBD2. Germline V gene data show CDR1 as SGHVS and CDR2 as FQNEAQ. The ends lost 4 bases at V and 1 base at J; junction bases unmatched: 9. This CDR3 has 18 residues. DNA for the CDR3: TGTGCCAGCAGCTCCCTAATAGCGGGGGGGTTGTCCTACAATGAGCAGTTCTTC. This codes for CASSSLIAGGLSYNEQFF.

The CDR3 spells CAISGQRGLSIGTEAFF. In DNA form, the CDR3 reads TGTGCCATCAGCGGACAGAGGGGTCTGTCGATCGGCACTGAAGCTTTCTTT. The chain recombines TRBV10-3 with TRBJ1-1, with TRBD1 as a possible D gene (6 bases). The CDR3 totals 17 residues. The germline V and J ends were trimmed by 6 bases and 4 bases, with 24 bases remaining between them. CDR1 and CDR2 (germline): ENHRY, SYGVKD.

The J gene is TRBJ1-6, the V gene TRBV11-2, with D possibly being TRBD1 (6 bases). The ends were cut back, 5 bases at V and 8 bases at J, with 13 bases in the middle. Germline CDR1 reads SGHAT; CDR2 reads FQNNGV. The CDR3 has 14 amino acids. The CDR3 DNA sequence: TGTGCCAGCAGCGACGGGACAAGAGATTCACCCCTCCACTTT. Protein: CASSDGTRDSPLHF.